The rows below give T cell receptor beta chains drawn from one sample of a study of breast tumors, draining lymph nodes, adjacent tissues. TCRdb recomputed calls from the multiplex PCR reads with MiXCR, one row per CDR3 protein. The sample gives some 130,000 distinct CDR3 sequences, 21% of which show up once; about 2% is in the top ten. The sequencing sample was made of axillary lymph node tissue. These TCRs come from a female donor with breast cancer. Some clones in this sample may be carry-over from other donors' samples. Both conserved end residues are part of each CDR3. Clone size is stated in some rows and not others, as once, few, many or a class when expanded.

clone size: few; V gene: TRBV7-8; CDR3 protein: CASSTGQGTKNIQYF
clone size: many; V gene: TRBV6-6; CDR3 protein: CASSYSGTGVDGYTF
clone size: many; V gene: TRBV20-1; CDR3 protein: CSASRGTGNQPQHF
clone size: .; V gene: TRBV7-2; CDR3 protein: CASSPDRVRSPLHF
clone size: few; V gene: TRBV28; CDR3 protein: CASTHAGGAGNQPQHF
clone size: many; V gene: TRBV10-3; CDR3 protein: CAISDGHSGNTIYF
clone size: many; V gene: TRBV7-9; CDR3 protein: CASTADGASQSYNSPLHF
clone size: many; V gene: TRBV12-3/TRBV12-4; CDR3 protein: CASSFREGNTIYF
clone size: large; V gene: TRBV13; CDR3 protein: CASSHGRAYNEQFF
clone size: many; V gene: TRBV29-1; CDR3 protein: CSVEGRGDTIYF
clone size: few; V gene: TRBV4-1; CDR3 protein: CASTMELSSSYNEQFF
clone size: many; V gene: TRBV7-6; CDR3 protein: CASSLVSWDEQFF
clone size: .; V gene: TRBV28; CDR3 protein: CASSLSTGPQHF
clone size: many; V gene: TRBV2; CDR3 protein: CASSVGAGRPTDTQYF
clone size: many; V gene: TRBV5-1; CDR3 protein: CASSESGRANPQYF
clone size: many; V gene: TRBV12-3/TRBV12-4; CDR3 protein: CASAKVCRYF
clone size: .; V gene: TRBV3-1; CDR3 protein: CASSPPPRLVGEKDTQYF
clone size: .; V gene: TRBV9; CDR3 protein: CASSAPTDQPQHF
clone size: many; V gene: TRBV9; CDR3 protein: CASSREGWTDEQFF
clone size: many; V gene: TRBV20-1; CDR3 protein: CSANPLAGVYEQYF
clone size: many; V gene: TRBV5-6; CDR3 protein: CASGQGWGNQPQHF
clone size: many; V gene: TRBV15; CDR3 protein: CATSTTRGGGGETQYF